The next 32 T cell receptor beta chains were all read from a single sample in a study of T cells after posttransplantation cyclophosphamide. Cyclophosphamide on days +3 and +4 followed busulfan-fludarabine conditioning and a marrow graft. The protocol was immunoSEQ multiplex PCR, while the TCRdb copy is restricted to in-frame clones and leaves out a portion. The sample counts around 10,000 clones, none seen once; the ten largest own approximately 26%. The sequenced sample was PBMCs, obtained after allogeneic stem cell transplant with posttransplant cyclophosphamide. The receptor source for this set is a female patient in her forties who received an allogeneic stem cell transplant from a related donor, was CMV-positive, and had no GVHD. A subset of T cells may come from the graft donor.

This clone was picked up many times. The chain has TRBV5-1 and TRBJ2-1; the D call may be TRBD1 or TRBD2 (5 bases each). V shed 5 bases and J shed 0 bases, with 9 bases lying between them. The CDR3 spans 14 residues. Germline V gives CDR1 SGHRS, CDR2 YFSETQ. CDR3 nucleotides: TGCGCCAGCAGTGAGGGGAGCTCCTACAATGAGCAGTTCTTC. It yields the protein CASSEGSSYNEQFF.

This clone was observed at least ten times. CDR3 sequence: CASSPTTSGGNNEQFF. The CDR3 DNA is TGTGCCAGCAGCCCGACCACTAGCGGGGGAAACAATGAGCAGTTCTTC. This rearrangement joins TRBV7-3 to TRBJ2-1; 11 bases map to TRBD2. CDR1 is SGHTA and CDR2 is FQGTGA in the germline V gene. The CDR3 length is 16 residues. V was pared by 5 bases and J by 5 bases, with 8 bases of the junction left unmatched. The variable domain in full, completed from reference TRBV7-3 and TRBJ2-1, reads GAGVSQTPSNKVTEKGKYVELRCDPISGHTALYWYRQSLGQGPEFLIYFQGTGAADDSGLPNDRFFAVRPEGSVSTLKIQRTERGDSAVYLCASSPTTSGGNNEQFFGPGTRLTVL.

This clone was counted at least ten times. CDR3 in DNA: TGTGCCAGCAGTCGAACAAGCGGGGCCAGCTACTACGAGCAGTACTTC. It specifies CASSRTSGASYYEQYF. The chain joins TRBV12-3 or TRBV12-4 to TRBJ2-7; 7 nucleotides align to TRBD2. V shed 5 bases and J 3 bases; nucleotides not matched to a gene: 13. The CDR3 totals 16 residues.

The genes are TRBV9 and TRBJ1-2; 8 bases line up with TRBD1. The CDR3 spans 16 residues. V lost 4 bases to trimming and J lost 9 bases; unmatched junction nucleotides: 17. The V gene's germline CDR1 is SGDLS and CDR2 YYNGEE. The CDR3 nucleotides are TGTGCCAGCAGCACAGGGACAGGTGGAACCCTCGGGCGCTACACCTTC. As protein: CASSTGTGGTLGRYTF.

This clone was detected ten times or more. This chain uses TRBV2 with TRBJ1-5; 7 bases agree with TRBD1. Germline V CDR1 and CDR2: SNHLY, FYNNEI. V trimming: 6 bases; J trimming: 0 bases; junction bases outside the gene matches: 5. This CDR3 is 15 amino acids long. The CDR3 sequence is CASSRQGYSNQPQHF. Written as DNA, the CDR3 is TGTGCCAGCAGCAGACAGGGATATAGCAATCAGCCCCAGCATTTT.

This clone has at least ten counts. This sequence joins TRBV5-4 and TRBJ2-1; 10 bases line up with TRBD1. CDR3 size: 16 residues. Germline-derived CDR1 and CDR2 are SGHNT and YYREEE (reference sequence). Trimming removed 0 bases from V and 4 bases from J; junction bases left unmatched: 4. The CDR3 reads CASSLVPGQGYNEQFF. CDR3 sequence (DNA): TGTGCCAGCAGCTTGGTACCGGGACAGGGGTACAATGAGCAGTTCTTC.

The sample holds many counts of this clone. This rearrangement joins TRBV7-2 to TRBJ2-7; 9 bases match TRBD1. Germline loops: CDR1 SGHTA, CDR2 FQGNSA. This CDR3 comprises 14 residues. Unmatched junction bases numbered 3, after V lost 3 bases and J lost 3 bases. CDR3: CASSFPGQGYEQYF. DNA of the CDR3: TGTGCCAGCAGCTTTCCGGGACAGGGCTACGAGCAGTACTTC.

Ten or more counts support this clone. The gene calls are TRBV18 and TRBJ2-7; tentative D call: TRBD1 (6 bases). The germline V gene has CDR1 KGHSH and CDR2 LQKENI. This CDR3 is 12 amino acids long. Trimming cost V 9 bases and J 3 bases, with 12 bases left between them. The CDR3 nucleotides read TGTGCCAGTGCCGGGACAAACTACGAGCAGTACTTC. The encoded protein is CASAGTNYEQYF.

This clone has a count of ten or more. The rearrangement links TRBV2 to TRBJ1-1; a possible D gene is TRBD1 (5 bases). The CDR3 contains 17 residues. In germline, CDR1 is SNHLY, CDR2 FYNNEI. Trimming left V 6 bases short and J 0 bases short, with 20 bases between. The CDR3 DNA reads TGTGCCAGCAGGCCGGTGTTCGTTTTAGGGGTGAACACTGAAGCTTTCTTT. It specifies CASRPVFVLGVNTEAFF.

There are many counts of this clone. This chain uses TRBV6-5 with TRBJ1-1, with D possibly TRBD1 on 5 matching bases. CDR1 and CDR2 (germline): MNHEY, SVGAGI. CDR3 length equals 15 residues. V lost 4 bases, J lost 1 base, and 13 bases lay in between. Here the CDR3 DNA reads TGTGCCAGCAGTTCGCCAGGGAATTGGAACACTGAAGCTTTCTTT. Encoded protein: CASSSPGNWNTEAFF.

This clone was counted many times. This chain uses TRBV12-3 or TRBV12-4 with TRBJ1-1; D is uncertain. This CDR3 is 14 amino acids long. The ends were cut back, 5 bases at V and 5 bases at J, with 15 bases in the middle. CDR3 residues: CASSRSWAGTEAFF. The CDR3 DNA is TGTGCCAGCAGTCGATCCTGGGCTGGGACTGAAGCTTTCTTT.

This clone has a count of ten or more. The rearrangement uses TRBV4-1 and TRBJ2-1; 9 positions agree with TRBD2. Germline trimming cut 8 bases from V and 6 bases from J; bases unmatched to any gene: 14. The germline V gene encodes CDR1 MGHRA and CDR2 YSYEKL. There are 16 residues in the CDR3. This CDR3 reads CASSLAGQDKGNEQFF. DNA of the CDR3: TGCGCCAGCTCTCTAGCGGGGCAAGACAAGGGCAATGAGCAGTTCTTC.

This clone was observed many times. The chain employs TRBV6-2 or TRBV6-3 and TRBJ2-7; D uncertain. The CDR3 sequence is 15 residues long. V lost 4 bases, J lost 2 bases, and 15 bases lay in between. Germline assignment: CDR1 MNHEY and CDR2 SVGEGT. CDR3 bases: TGTGCCAGCAGTTCCTACAGAGCTTCTACCTACGAGCAGTACTTC. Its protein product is CASSSYRASTYEQYF.

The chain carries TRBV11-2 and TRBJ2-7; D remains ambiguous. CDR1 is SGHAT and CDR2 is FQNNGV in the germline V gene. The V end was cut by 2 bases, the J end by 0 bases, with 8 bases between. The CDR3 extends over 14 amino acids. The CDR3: CASSLSQASYEQYF. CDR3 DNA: TGTGCCAGCAGCTTAAGCCAGGCCTCCTACGAGCAGTACTTC.

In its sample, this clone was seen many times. CDR3 nucleotides: TGTGCCAGCAGCCAAGAGTCTCAGGTAGATACGCAGTATTTT. Protein sequence: CASSQESQVDTQYF. This chain links TRBV4-2 with TRBJ2-3; D is ambiguous. Per the germline V gene, CDR1 is LGHNA and CDR2 is YNFKEQ. The CDR3 length is 14 residues. Deletions cut 0 bases from V and 5 bases from J, with 9 bases between.

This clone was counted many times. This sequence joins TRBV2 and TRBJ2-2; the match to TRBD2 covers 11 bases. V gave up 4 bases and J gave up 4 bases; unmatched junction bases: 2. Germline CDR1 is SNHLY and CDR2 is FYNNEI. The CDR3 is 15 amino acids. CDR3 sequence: CASSVLAGATGELFF. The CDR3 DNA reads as TGTGCCAGCAGTGTACTAGCGGGGGCCACCGGGGAGCTGTTTTTT.

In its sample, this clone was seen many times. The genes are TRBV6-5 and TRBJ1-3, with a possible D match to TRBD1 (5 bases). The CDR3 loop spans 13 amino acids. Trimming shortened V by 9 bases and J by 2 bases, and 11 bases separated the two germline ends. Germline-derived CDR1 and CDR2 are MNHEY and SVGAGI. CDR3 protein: CASSGRPGNTIYF. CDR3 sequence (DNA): TGTGCCAGTTCAGGGAGACCTGGAAACACCATATATTTT.

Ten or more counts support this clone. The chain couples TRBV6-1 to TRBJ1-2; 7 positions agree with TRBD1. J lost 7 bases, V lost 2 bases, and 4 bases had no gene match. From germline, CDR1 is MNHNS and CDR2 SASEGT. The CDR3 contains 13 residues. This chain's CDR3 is CASSEWAGGGYTF. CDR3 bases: TGTGCCAGCAGTGAATGGGCAGGGGGTGGCTACACCTTC.

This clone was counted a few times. The CDR3 protein is CASSLVTGLNTGELFF. Here the CDR3 DNA reads TGTGCCAGCAGCTTAGTTACAGGATTGAACACCGGGGAGCTGTTTTTT. V gene TRBV7-2 combines with J gene TRBJ2-2; D perhaps matches TRBD1 (5 bases). The CDR3 length is 16 residues. Germline values: CDR1 SGHTA, CDR2 FQGNSA. V was shortened by 1 base and J by 1 base, with 10 bases between the two germline ends.

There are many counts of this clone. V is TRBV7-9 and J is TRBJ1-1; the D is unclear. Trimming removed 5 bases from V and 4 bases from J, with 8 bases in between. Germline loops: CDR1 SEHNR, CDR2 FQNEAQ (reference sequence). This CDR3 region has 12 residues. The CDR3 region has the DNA TGTGCCAGCAGCCACAGCGGCACTGAAGCTTTCTTT. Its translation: CASSHSGTEAFF.

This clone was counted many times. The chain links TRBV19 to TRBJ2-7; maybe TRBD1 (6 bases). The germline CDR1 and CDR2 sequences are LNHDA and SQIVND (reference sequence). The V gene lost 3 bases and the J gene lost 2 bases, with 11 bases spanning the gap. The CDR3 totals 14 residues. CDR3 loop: CASSIQQGPYEQYF. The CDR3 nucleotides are TGTGCCAGTAGTATCCAGCAGGGGCCCTACGAGCAGTACTTC. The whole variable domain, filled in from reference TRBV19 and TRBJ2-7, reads DGGITQSPKYLFRKEGQNVTLSCEQNLNHDAMYWYRQDPGQGLRLIYYSQIVNDFQKGDIAEGYSVSREKKESFPLTVTSAQKNPTAFYLCASSIQQGPYEQYFGPGTRLTVT.

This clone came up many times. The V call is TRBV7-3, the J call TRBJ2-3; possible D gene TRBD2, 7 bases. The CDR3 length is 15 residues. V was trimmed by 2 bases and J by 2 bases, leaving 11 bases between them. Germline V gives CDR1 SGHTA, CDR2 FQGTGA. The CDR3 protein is CASSLGGGPTDTQYF. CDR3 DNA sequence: TGTGCCAGCAGCTTAGGGGGGGGCCCCACAGATACGCAGTATTTT.

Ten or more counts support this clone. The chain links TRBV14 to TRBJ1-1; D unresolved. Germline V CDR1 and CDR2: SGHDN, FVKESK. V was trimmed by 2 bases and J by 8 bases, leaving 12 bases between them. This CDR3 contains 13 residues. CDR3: CASSQWSSGEAFF. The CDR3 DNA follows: TGTGCCAGCAGCCAATGGTCCTCGGGGGAAGCTTTCTTT.

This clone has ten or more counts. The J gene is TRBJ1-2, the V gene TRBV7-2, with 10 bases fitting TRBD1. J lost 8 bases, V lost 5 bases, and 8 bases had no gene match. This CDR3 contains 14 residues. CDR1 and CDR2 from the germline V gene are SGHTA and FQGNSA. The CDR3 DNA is TGTGCCAGCAGCCCCCGCGGGACAGGGGCCGGCTACACCTTC. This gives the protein CASSPRGTGAGYTF.

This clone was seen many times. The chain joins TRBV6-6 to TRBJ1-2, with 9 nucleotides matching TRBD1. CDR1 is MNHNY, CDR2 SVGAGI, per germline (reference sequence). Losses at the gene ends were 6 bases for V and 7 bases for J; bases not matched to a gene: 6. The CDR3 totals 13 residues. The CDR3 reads CASSSGQGGGYTF. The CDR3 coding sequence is TGTGCCAGCAGCTCGGGACAGGGAGGTGGCTACACCTTC.

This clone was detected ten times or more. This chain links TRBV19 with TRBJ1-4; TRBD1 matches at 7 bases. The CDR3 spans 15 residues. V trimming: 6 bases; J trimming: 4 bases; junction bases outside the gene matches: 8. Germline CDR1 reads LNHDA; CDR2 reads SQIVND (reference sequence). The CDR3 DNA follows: TGTGCCAGTAGGACGGGGACAGCCCTTAATGAAAAACTGTTTTTT. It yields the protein CASRTGTALNEKLFF.

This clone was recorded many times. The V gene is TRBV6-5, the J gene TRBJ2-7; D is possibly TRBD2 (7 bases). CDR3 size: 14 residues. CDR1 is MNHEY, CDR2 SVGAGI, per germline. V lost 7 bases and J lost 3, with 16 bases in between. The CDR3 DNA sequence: TGTGCCAGCAACCGCGGGGGCCAGGGCTACGAGCAGTACTTC. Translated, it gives CASNRGGQGYEQYF.

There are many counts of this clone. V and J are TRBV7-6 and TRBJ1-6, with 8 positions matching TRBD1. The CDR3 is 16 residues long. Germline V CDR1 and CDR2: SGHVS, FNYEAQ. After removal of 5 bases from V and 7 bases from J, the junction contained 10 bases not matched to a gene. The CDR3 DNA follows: TGTGCCAGCAGCCTTGGTGCGGCAGGGGGCAATTCACCCCTCCACTTT. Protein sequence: CASSLGAAGGNSPLHF.

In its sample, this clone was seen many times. The CDR3: CASSPTGGQDGYTF. The CDR3 nucleotides are TGTGCCAGCAGTCCGACAGGGGGCCAGGATGGCTACACCTTC. V is TRBV7-3 and J is TRBJ1-2, with 10 bases aligning to TRBD1. Germline V gene lookup returns CDR1 SGHTA and CDR2 FQGTGA. This CDR3 contains 14 residues. The V gene end was trimmed by 6 bases and the J gene end by 6 bases; junction bases not matched to a gene: 7.

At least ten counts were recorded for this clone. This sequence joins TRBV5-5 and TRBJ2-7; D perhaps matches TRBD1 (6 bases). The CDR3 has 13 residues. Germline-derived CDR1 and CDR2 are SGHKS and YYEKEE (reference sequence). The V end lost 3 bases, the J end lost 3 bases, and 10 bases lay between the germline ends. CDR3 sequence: CASSSTGFYEQYF. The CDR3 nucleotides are TGTGCCAGCAGCTCCACAGGGTTCTACGAGCAGTACTTC.

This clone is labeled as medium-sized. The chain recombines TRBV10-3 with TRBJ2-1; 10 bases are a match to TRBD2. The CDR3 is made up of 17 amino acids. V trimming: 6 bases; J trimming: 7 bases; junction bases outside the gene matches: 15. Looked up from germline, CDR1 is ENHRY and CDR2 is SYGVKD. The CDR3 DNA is TGTGCCATCAGCGCATCTCCTCTAGCGGGGGCCTCTAATGAGCAGTTCTTC. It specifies CAISASPLAGASNEQFF.

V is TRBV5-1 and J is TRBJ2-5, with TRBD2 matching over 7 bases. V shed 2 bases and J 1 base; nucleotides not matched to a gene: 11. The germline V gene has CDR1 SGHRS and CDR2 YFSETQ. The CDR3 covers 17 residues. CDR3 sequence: CASSLNIPLAVQETQYF. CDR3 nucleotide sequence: TGCGCCAGCAGCTTAAATATCCCCCTAGCGGTCCAAGAGACCCAGTACTTC. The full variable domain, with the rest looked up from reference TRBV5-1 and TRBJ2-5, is KAGVTQTPRYLIKTRGQQVTLSCSPISGHRSVSWYQQTPGQGLQFLFEYFSETQRNKGNFPGRFSGRQFSNSRSEMNVSTLELGDSALYLCASSLNIPLAVQETQYFGPGTRLLVL.